This T cell receptor (beta chain) was captured by sequencing in a study of blood T cell repertoires in COVID-19. V was shortened by 0 bases and J by 3 bases, with 11 bases between the two germline ends. Germline CDR1 SGDLS, CDR2 YYNGEE. This CDR3 spans 15 amino acids. Sequenced by immunoSEQ multiplex PCR; TCRdb stores in-frame clones only, minus some. The sample has about 130,000 clones, about 83% seen once. The sequencing input was peripheral blood. This TCR was sampled from a human donor in a cohort sampled during active COVID-19. This chain uses TRBV9 with TRBJ2-3; D may be TRBD2 (7 bases). In nucleotides, the CDR3 is TGTGCCAGCAGCGTAGCGGGGGGCTGGACAGATACGCAGTATTTT. Translation gives CASSVAGGWTDTQYF.